This TCR beta chain was retrieved from a study of blood T cell repertoires in COVID-19. Germline CDR1 MNHEY, CDR2 SVGAGI. J lost 3 bases, V lost 4 bases, and 7 bases had no gene match. The CDR3 totals 15 residues. Assay used: immunoSEQ multiplex PCR; TCRdb lists only in-frame clones, some missing. This sample has about 120,000 clones; about 83% occur once, and the top ten carry around 3.9%. The material sequenced was PBMCs or T cells enriched from blood (not recorded which). The chain employs TRBV6-5 and TRBJ2-3, with 7 bases identical to TRBD1. The clonotype comes from a woman in her 30s who had recovered from COVID-19. CDR3 protein: CASSSQGDLTDTQYF. As DNA, the CDR3 is TGTGCCAGCAGTTCTCAGGGGGACCTAACAGATACGCAGTATTTT.